This passage covers 10 T cell receptor beta chains from one sample sequenced in a study of T cell changes during pregnancy in multiple sclerosis. Produced via immunoSEQ multiplex PCR; TCRdb's table is partial and in-frame only. The sample consists of more than 45,000 clones, 93% of them appearing once. The specimen comprised CD8+ T cells from peripheral blood mononuclear cells, sampled in the second trimester of pregnancy. The receptors were sampled from a female donor with multiple sclerosis, enrolled in a pregnancy study.

The CDR3 reads CASSTTSGSRNEQFF. CDR3 coding DNA: TGTGCCAGCAGCACCACTAGCGGGTCCCGGAATGAGCAGTTCTTC. The chain has TRBV7-3 and TRBJ2-1, with 9 bases that match TRBD2. With 5 bases clipped from V and 7 bases from J, the junction kept 9 bases outside the gene matches. This CDR3 spans 15 amino acids. CDR1 and CDR2 from the germline V gene are SGHTA and FQGTGA.

This sequence joins TRBV4-1 and TRBJ2-7; 12 nucleotides agree with TRBD2. CDR1 MGHRA and CDR2 YSYEKL come from the germline V gene. The CDR3 loop spans 17 amino acids. After removal of 1 base from V and 4 bases from J, the junction contained 8 bases not matched to a gene. CDR3 nucleotides: TGCGCCAGCAGCCAAGGAGACGGGACTAGCGGGTATTACGAGCAGTACTTC. It encodes CASSQGDGTSGYYEQYF.

This clone was seen just once. This chain connects TRBV27 to TRBJ2-2; TRBD1 might be the D (6 bases). This CDR3 is built from 17 residues. Germline V gene sequence: CDR1 MNHEY, CDR2 SMNVEV (reference sequence). V was cut by 4 bases and J by 4 bases, with 19 bases left in between. The CDR3 bases are TGTGCCAGCAGTTGGGACACAATGAAGGGCTCCACCGGGGAGCTGTTTTTT. This encodes CASSWDTMKGSTGELFF.

This sequence joins TRBV25-1 and TRBJ2-7; TRBD1 matches at 8 bases. CDR1 MGHDK and CDR2 SYGVNS come from the germline V gene. The CDR3 runs to 18 residues. The V segment lost 3 bases and the J segment 9 bases; nucleotides outside the gene matches: 22. The CDR3 spells CASSDGMPGQGVTRAQYF. In DNA, the CDR3 is TGTGCCAGCAGTGATGGAATGCCCGGACAGGGAGTAACACGAGCGCAGTACTTC.

The chain has TRBV6-5 and TRBJ2-1; maybe TRBD1 (7 bases). Germline V gene lookup returns CDR1 MNHEY and CDR2 SVGAGI. There are 14 residues in the CDR3. Trimming left V 6 bases short and J 3 bases short, with 12 bases between. This CDR3 is CASRSQGGYNEQFF. In DNA form, the CDR3 reads TGTGCCAGCAGGTCGCAGGGGGGCTACAATGAGCAGTTCTTC.

The chain links TRBV18 to TRBJ1-4; D is possibly TRBD1 (6 bases). The CDR3 has 16 amino acids. Trimming shortened V by 8 bases and J by 6 bases, and 22 bases separated the two germline ends. Germline CDR1 reads KGHSH; CDR2 reads LQKENI. In nucleotides, the CDR3 is TGTGCCAGCGCATCGGGCCCACCAGGGGCGGATGAAAAACTGTTTTTT. Translating it yields CASASGPPGADEKLFF. Variable domain in full (rest from reference TRBV18 and TRBJ1-4): NAGVMQNPRHLVRRRGQEARLRCSPMKGHSHVYWYRQLPEEGLKFMVYLQKENIIDESGMPKERFSAEFPKEGPSILRIQQVVRGDSAAYFCASASGPPGADEKLFFGSGTQLSVL.

The genes are TRBV19 and TRBJ2-1; D possibly corresponds to TRBD2 (5 bases). CDR3 size: 11 residues. Trimming left V 7 bases short and J 8 bases short, with 9 bases between. The germline V gene has CDR1 LNHDA and CDR2 SQIVND (reference sequence). Here the CDR3 DNA reads TGTGCCAGTAATAGCGCGGATGAGCAGTTCTTC. Translation gives CASNSADEQFF.

Notes on this clone: The identical CDR3 is also encoded by other nucleotide sequences in the sample. This chain uses TRBV25-1 with TRBJ2-1; 8 bases fit TRBD1. The junction had 0 bases not matched to a gene; V was cut back by 2 bases and J by 0 bases. Germline lookup yields CDR1 MGHDK and CDR2 SYGVNS. The CDR3 runs 15 residues. The CDR3 region is CASSETGGSYNEQFF. As DNA, the CDR3 is TGTGCCAGCAGTGAAACAGGGGGCTCCTACAATGAGCAGTTCTTC.

This chain uses TRBV7-8 with TRBJ1-1; maybe TRBD1 (5 bases). Trimming cost V 8 bases and J 1 base, with 17 bases left between them. CDR1 SGHVS and CDR2 FQNEAQ come from the germline V gene. The CDR3 sequence is 15 residues long. In DNA form, the CDR3 reads TGTGCCAGCGGACACAGCCAATCCTCGAACACTGAAGCTTTCTTT. Translating it yields CASGHSQSSNTEAFF.

The rearrangement joins TRBV7-3 to TRBJ2-3, with D possibly being TRBD1 (5 bases). The CDR3 covers 14 residues. The V end was cut by 5 bases, the J end by 0 bases, with 9 bases between. The germline CDR1 and CDR2 sequences are SGHTA and FQGTGA. The CDR3 DNA follows: TGTGCCAGCAGCGCAACAGGTAGCACAGATACGCAGTATTTT. Its translation is CASSATGSTDTQYF.